This section outlines one T cell receptor (beta chain) sequence together with its context. The antigen is unknown. Following autologous stem cell transplantation, relapse occurred in every patient, and exposure to brentuximab vedotin varied. The sample originates from a study of PD-1 blockade in classical Hodgkin lymphoma. Study at large: Nivolumab dosed at 3 mg/kg went to patients intravenously every 2 weeks.

V shed 6 bases, J shed 0 bases, and the junction held 8 bases outside the gene matches. This CDR3 has 16 residues. Germline V lookup: CDR1 ENHRY, CDR2 SYGVKD. General study results and limits: Complete responders' baseline diversity resembled that of newly diagnosed patients.

Libraries were prepared by immunoSEQ multiplex PCR; TCRdb keeps only in-frame clonotypes and omits some of them. The table includes 90,000 to 100,000 clones, 80% to 95% detected once. The receptor comes from a human donor with classical Hodgkin lymphoma. This chain uses TRBV10-3 with TRBJ2-3; 8 nucleotides agree with TRBD1. The source was peripheral blood mononuclear cells (PBMCs), collected at baseline. This CDR3 reads CAIRQDRAGSTDTQYF. CDR3 DNA: TGTGCCATCAGGCAGGACAGGGCGGGGAGCACAGATACGCAGTATTTT.